This T cell receptor (beta chain) stems from a study of monozygotic twins with inflammatory bowel disease. Study findings and constraints: TCRbeta diversity (inverse Simpson) was lower in IBD patients than in healthy co-twins.

PCR of TCRalpha and TCRbeta cDNA was nested, with two rounds of approximately 17 and 9 cycles. TCRdb processed the 5' RACE reads again and assigns one entry to each CDR3 protein, with no DNA. This sample's table reports 200,000 to 250,000 distinct CDR3 sequences. A remark on this clonotype: Its antigen is undetermined.

Per the germline V gene, CDR1 is SGHAT and CDR2 is FQNNGV. This CDR3 is built from 13 residues. Isolation of total RNA was performed on whole blood, with no prior T cell sorting. This chain joins TRBV11-2 and TRBJ2-3; TCRdb outputs TRBD1, but without DNA this stays unchecked. The sequencing input was blood. This receptor was identified in a human donor with ulcerative colitis or Crohn's disease, or a healthy co-twin of an affected twin (not recorded which). The CDR3 region is CASSPATTDTQYF.